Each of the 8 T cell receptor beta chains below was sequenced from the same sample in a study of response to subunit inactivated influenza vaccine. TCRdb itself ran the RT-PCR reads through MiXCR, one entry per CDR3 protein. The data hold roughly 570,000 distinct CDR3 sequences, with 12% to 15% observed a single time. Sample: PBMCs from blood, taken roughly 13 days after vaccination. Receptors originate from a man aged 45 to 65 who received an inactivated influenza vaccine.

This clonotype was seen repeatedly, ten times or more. CDR3 protein: CASTPGGQSTDTQYF. Written as DNA, the CDR3 is TGTGCCAGCACCCCGGGGGGACAGTCCACAGATACGCAGTATTTT. The chain couples TRBV7-8 to TRBJ2-3, with D possibly called TRBD1 or TRBD2 (7 bases each). This CDR3 has 15 residues. Deletions cut 7 bases from V and 2 bases from J, with 16 bases between. Germline-derived CDR1 and CDR2 are SGHVS and FQNEAQ.

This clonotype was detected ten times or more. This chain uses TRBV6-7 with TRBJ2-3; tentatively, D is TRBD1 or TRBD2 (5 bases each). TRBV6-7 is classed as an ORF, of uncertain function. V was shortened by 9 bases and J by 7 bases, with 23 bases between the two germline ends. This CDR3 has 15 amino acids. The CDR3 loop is CARRLERDQLHTQYF. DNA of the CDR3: TGTGCCAGACGGCTAGAAAGGGACCAACTCCATACGCAGTATTTT.

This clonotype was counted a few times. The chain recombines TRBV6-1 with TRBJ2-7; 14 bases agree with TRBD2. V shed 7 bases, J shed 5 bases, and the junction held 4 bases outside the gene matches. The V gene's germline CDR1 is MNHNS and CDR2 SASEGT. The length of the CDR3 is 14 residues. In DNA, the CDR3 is TGTGCCAGCAAGACGGGACTAGCGGGGGACGAGCAGTACTTC. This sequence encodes CASKTGLAGDEQYF.

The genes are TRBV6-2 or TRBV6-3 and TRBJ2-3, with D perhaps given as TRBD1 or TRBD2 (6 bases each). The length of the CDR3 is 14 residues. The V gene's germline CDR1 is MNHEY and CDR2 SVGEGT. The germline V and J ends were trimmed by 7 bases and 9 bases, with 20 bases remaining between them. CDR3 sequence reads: CASTLTLGGTTQYF. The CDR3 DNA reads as TGTGCCAGCACTTTGACCCTCGGGGGCACCACGCAGTATTTT.

CDR3 coding DNA: TGTGCTAGTGGTTTGGTGGAAACCGGGGAGCTGTTTTTT. Translating it yields CASGLVETGELFF. This chain connects TRBV12-5 to TRBJ2-2; D unresolved. This CDR3 has 13 amino acids. Germline V gene data show CDR1 as LGHNT and CDR2 as FRNRAP. Trimming removed 0 bases from V and 5 bases from J, with 4 bases in between.

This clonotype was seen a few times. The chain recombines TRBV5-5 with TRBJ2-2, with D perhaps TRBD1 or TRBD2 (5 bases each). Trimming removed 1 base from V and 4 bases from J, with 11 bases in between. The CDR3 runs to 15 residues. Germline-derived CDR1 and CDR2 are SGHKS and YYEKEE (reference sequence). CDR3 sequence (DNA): TGTGCCAGCAGCTTGTCCGGGGCCACCACCGGGGAGCTGTTTTTT. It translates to CASSLSGATTGELFF.

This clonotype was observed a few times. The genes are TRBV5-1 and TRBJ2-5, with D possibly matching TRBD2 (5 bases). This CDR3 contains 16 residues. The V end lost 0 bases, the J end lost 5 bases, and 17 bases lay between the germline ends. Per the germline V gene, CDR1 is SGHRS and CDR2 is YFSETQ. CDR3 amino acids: CASSLGNKAARETQYF. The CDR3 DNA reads TGCGCCAGCAGCTTGGGCAATAAAGCGGCGCGGGAGACCCAGTACTTC.

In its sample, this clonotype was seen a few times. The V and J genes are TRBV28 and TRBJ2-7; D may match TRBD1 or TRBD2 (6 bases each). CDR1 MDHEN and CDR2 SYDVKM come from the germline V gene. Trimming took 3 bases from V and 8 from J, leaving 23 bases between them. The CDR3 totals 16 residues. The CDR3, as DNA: TGTGCCAGCAGTTTTGGGGGGTCTACAGGGCTTAGAAAGCAGTACTTC. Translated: CASSFGGSTGLRKQYF.